These 28 T cell receptor beta chains share one sample of origin, sequenced in a study of T cell changes during pregnancy in multiple sclerosis. Profiled with immunoSEQ multiplex PCR; TCRdb holds only in-frame clones, not every one. The sample lists approximately 40,000 clones, around 89% occurring once. The sample here was CD4+ T cells from peripheral blood mononuclear cells, taken in the second trimester of pregnancy. The receptors were sampled from a female donor with multiple sclerosis, enrolled in a pregnancy study.

V and J are TRBV5-8 and TRBJ2-7; 10 bases line up with TRBD1. Per germline, CDR1 SGHTS and CDR2 YDEGEE. The CDR3 spans 15 residues. V dropped 5 bases and J dropped 2; count of bases not matched to a gene: 7. CDR3 sequence reads: CASRANDRGPYEQYF. CDR3 DNA sequence: TGTGCCAGCAGAGCTAACGACAGGGGGCCCTACGAGCAGTACTTC. The full variable domain, its missing parts supplied by reference TRBV5-8 and TRBJ2-7, is EAGVTQSPTHLIKTRGQQATLRCSPISGHTSVYWYQQALGLGLQFLLWYDEGEERNRGNFPPRFSGRQFPNYSSELNVNALELEDSALYLCASRANDRGPYEQYFGPGTRLTVT.

The J gene is TRBJ1-1, the V gene TRBV9; perhaps TRBD1 as D (5 bases). This CDR3 is 15 amino acids long. Trimming cost V 2 bases and J 6 bases, with 17 bases left between them. Germline-derived CDR1 and CDR2 are SGDLS and YYNGEE. CDR3 nucleotide sequence: TGTGCCAGCAGCGTGACCGGGACGGCGGGGGCTGAAGCTTTCTTT. Amino acid sequence: CASSVTGTAGAEAFF.

The rearrangement links TRBV11-2 to TRBJ2-5, with 7 bases that match TRBD1. Germline CDR1 SGHAT, CDR2 FQNNGV. CDR3 size: 11 residues. Unmatched junction bases numbered 7, after V lost 5 bases and J lost 13 bases. Written as DNA, the CDR3 is TGTGCCAGCAGCCCCCGGGACAGCCCGTACTTC. Protein product: CASSPRDSPYF. Looking up the rest from reference TRBV11-2 and TRBJ2-5 gives the full variable domain: EAGVAQSPRYKIIEKRQSVAFWCNPISGHATLYWYQQILGQGPKLLIQFQNNGVVDDSQLPKDRFSAERLKGVDSTLKIQPAKLEDSAVYLCASSPRDSPYFGPGTRLLVL.

This sequence joins TRBV18 and TRBJ1-5, with TRBD1 identical over 8 bases. This CDR3 comprises 15 residues. CDR1 is KGHSH, CDR2 LQKENI, per germline. The J segment lost 6 bases and the V segment lost 3 bases, leaving 7 bases of the junction unmatched. The CDR3 DNA sequence: TGTGCCAGCTCACCTAACGACAGGGGTGGTCAGCCCCAGCATTTT. It specifies CASSPNDRGGQPQHF.

The chain recombines TRBV5-1 with TRBJ2-7; 8 positions agree with TRBD1. The CDR3 is 14 amino acids. Germline CDR1 SGHRS, CDR2 YFSETQ. Trimming at V came to 2 bases and at J to 4 bases, leaving 5 bases not matched to a gene. The CDR3 here is CASSLSGQGYEQYF. In DNA form, the CDR3 reads TGCGCCAGCAGCTTATCCGGACAGGGTTACGAGCAGTACTTC.

This clone was detected a few times. The chain joins TRBV19 to TRBJ1-3, with no clear D. The CDR3 has 13 amino acids. Trimming pared 5 bases from V and 0 bases from J, leaving 5 bases between. Germline CDR1 is LNHDA and CDR2 is SQIVND (reference sequence). The CDR3 reads CASSAGSGNTIYF. For the CDR3, the DNA is TGTGCCAGTAGTGCAGGCTCTGGAAACACCATATATTTT. The complete variable domain, with remaining parts taken from reference TRBV19 and TRBJ1-3, reads DGGITQSPKYLFRKEGQNVTLSCEQNLNHDAMYWYRQDPGQGLRLIYYSQIVNDFQKGDIAEGYSVSREKKESFPLTVTSAQKNPTAFYLCASSAGSGNTIYFGEGSWLTVV.

The genes are TRBV2 and TRBJ1-2, with D possibly matching TRBD1 (6 bases). Germline V lookup: CDR1 SNHLY, CDR2 FYNNEI. Trimming left V 7 bases short and J 7 bases short, with 19 bases between. The CDR3 runs to 14 residues. The CDR3 spells CASNRQPQQGGYTF. DNA of the CDR3: TGTGCCAGCAATAGACAACCACAACAGGGTGGCTACACCTTC.

The J gene is TRBJ2-2, the V gene TRBV7-3; D possibly corresponds to TRBD1 (6 bases). This CDR3 is 16 amino acids long. In germline, CDR1 is SGHTA, CDR2 FQGTGA. V lost 2 bases to trimming and J lost 2 bases, with 12 bases between them. The CDR3 bases are TGTGCCAGCAGCTTATTTGGGACAAGAAACACCGGGGAGCTGTTTTTT. This gives the protein CASSLFGTRNTGELFF.

The rearrangement links TRBV7-2 to TRBJ1-3, with TRBD1 matching 8 bases. CDR3 size: 15 residues. Trimming took 5 bases from V and 3 from J; bases not matched to a gene: 6. Germline CDR1 reads SGHTA; CDR2 reads FQGNSA. In nucleotides, the CDR3 is TGTGCCAGCAGCACTCAGGGGGCGGGTGGAAACACCATATATTTT. This encodes CASSTQGAGGNTIYF.

J is TRBJ1-2 and V is TRBV5-1, with 8 bases fitting TRBD1. V was clipped by 3 bases and J by 8 bases; unmatched bases: 6. The CDR3 runs 13 residues. CDR1 and CDR2 (germline): SGHRS, YFSETQ. CDR3 sequence reads: CASSSTGGWGYTF. CDR3 coding DNA: TGCGCCAGCAGCTCAACAGGGGGGTGGGGCTACACCTTC.

The V gene is TRBV6-5, the J gene TRBJ2-7; 7 bases align to TRBD1. CDR1 is MNHEY and CDR2 is SVGAGI in the germline V gene. V trimming: 1 base; J trimming: 2 bases; junction bases outside the gene matches: 5. The CDR3 spans 15 residues. CDR3 sequence (DNA): TGTGCCAGCAGTTACTTTAACAGGGGAACCTACGAGCAGTACTTC. Translated: CASSYFNRGTYEQYF.

The V call is TRBV29-1, the J call TRBJ2-2; 12 nucleotides align to TRBD2. The V segment lost 4 bases and the J segment 7 bases; nucleotides outside the gene matches: 10. The germline CDR1 and CDR2 sequences are SQVTM and ANQGSEA. This CDR3 contains 16 residues. The CDR3 coding sequence is TGCAGCGTTGGATGGCTAGCGGGAGGGCCGGGCGGGGAGCTGTTTTTT. Translated, it gives CSVGWLAGGPGGELFF.

The CDR3 here is CASSLLGLNEAFF. CDR3 bases: TGTGCCAGCAGTCTATTAGGACTAAATGAAGCTTTCTTT. The chain combines TRBV28 with TRBJ1-1, with D hard to call. From germline, CDR1 is MDHEN and CDR2 SYDVKM. CDR3 size: 13 residues. V dropped 5 bases and J dropped 7 bases, with 14 bases sitting between them.

This chain connects TRBV5-1 to TRBJ2-2; 13 bases are a match to TRBD2. The germline CDR1 and CDR2 sequences are SGHRS and YFSETQ. The V and J ends lost 2 bases and 6 bases, in that order; junction bases with no gene match: 4. The CDR3 has 16 amino acids. CDR3 coding DNA: TGCGCCAGCAGCTTATTTGGACTAGCGGGAGCCGGGGAGCTGTTTTTT. This encodes CASSLFGLAGAGELFF.

The rearrangement uses TRBV7-9 and TRBJ2-5; no clear D. CDR3 size: 15 residues. Germline CDR1 SEHNR, CDR2 FQNEAQ (reference sequence). V was cut by 1 base and J by 1 base, with 10 bases left in between. CDR3 sequence: CASSLGYSIQETQYF. CDR3 nucleotides: TGTGCCAGCAGCTTAGGGTATAGCATCCAAGAGACCCAGTACTTC.

The CDR3 DNA sequence: TGTGCCAGTAGGGGGACAGCTGAAAACTACGAGCAGTACTTC. Its translation: CASRGTAENYEQYF. The chain combines TRBV19 with TRBJ2-7, with 7 positions matching TRBD1. V lost 6 bases to trimming and J lost 3 bases; unmatched junction nucleotides: 8. Looked up from germline, CDR1 is LNHDA and CDR2 is SQIVND (reference sequence). The CDR3 sequence is 14 residues long.

This chain joins TRBV5-6 and TRBJ1-1; maybe TRBD1 (5 bases). This CDR3 spans 18 amino acids. Germline CDR1 and CDR2: SGHDT and YYEEEE. V shed 0 bases and J shed 2 bases, with 20 bases lying between them. DNA for the CDR3: TGTGCCAGCAGCTTGGTTCGGGTGGGGCGACTGGGAAACACTGAAGCTTTCTTT. It codes for CASSLVRVGRLGNTEAFF.

The CDR3 loop is CASSFEDRTGNTEAFF. CDR3 nucleotide sequence: TGTGCCAGCAGCTTCGAGGATAGGACAGGGAACACTGAAGCTTTCTTT. The chain links TRBV7-8 to TRBJ1-1; TRBD1 matches 7 bases. This CDR3 is 16 amino acids long. V lost 3 bases and J lost 1; bases outside the gene matches: 8. Germline values: CDR1 SGHVS, CDR2 FQNEAQ. The complete variable domain, with remaining parts taken from reference TRBV7-8 and TRBJ1-1, reads GAGVSQSPRYKVAKRGQDVALRCDPISGHVSLFWYQQALGQGPEFLTYFQNEAQLDKSGLPSDRFFAERPEGSVSTLKIQRTQQEDSAVYLCASSFEDRTGNTEAFFGQGTRLTVV.

The chain combines TRBV27 with TRBJ2-1; 12 bases agree with TRBD2. The CDR3 is 15 residues long. V lost 6 bases to trimming and J lost 10 bases; unmatched junction nucleotides: 10. The germline V gene encodes CDR1 MNHEY and CDR2 SMNVEV (reference sequence). The CDR3 coding sequence is TGTGCCAGCAGCCAGACTAGCGGGAGTGGTGGCGAGCAGTTCTTC. Translating gives CASSQTSGSGGEQFF.

The chain combines TRBV11-2 with TRBJ2-5; D not certain. The germline V and J ends were trimmed by 3 bases and 7 bases, with 15 bases remaining between them. Germline-derived CDR1 and CDR2 are SGHAT and FQNNGV. The CDR3 runs to 14 residues. The CDR3, as DNA: TGTGCCAGCAGCTTTCAACCCCCCGGTGGGACCCAGTACTTC. Amino acids: CASSFQPPGGTQYF.

The V and J genes are TRBV6-1 and TRBJ2-7, with 9 positions matching TRBD1. V dropped 4 bases and J dropped 3; count of bases not matched to a gene: 4. Germline CDR1 and CDR2: MNHNS and SASEGT. The CDR3 has 14 amino acids. Written as DNA, the CDR3 is TGTGCCAGCAGTGTCACAGGGGGCGGCTACGAGCAGTACTTC. Translated: CASSVTGGGYEQYF.

Only a few counts were recorded for this clone. The chain couples TRBV7-9 to TRBJ1-5, with D possibly matching TRBD1 (5 bases). Trimming cost V 1 base and J 1 base, with 11 bases left between them. Per germline, CDR1 SEHNR and CDR2 FQNEAQ (reference sequence). The CDR3 has 16 residues. The CDR3 DNA reads TGTGCCAGCAGCTTAGATGAATGGGGCAGCAATCAGCCCCAGCATTTT. It specifies CASSLDEWGSNQPQHF.

The chain is built from TRBV5-4 and TRBJ2-7; TRBD2 matches at 10 bases. The length of the CDR3 is 15 residues. J was trimmed by 3 bases and V by 5 bases; bases with no gene match: 8. Germline V CDR1 and CDR2: SGHNT, YYREEE (reference sequence). The CDR3 DNA is TGTGCCAGCAGTCCGTCAGCGGGAGGGAGCTACGAGCAGTACTTC. It encodes CASSPSAGGSYEQYF.

V is TRBV27 and J is TRBJ2-2, with 11 bases aligning to TRBD2. CDR1 and CDR2 (germline): MNHEY, SMNVEV (reference sequence). After removal of 4 bases from V and 5 bases from J, the junction contained 6 bases not matched to a gene. The CDR3 loop spans 16 amino acids. The DNA for the CDR3 is TGTGCCAGCAGTTGGGCTAGCGGGAGGTTGACCGGGGAGCTGTTTTTT. It encodes CASSWASGRLTGELFF.

This chain uses TRBV4-2 with TRBJ2-7; maybe TRBD2 (6 bases). The CDR3 is 14 amino acids. Trimming removed 5 bases at V and 4 bases at J, with 15 bases between. Germline lookup yields CDR1 LGHNA and CDR2 YNFKEQ. The CDR3 DNA reads as TGTGCCAGCAGCGGTGGAGGGGCTTCATACGAGCAGTACTTC. It is translated as CASSGGGASYEQYF.

This chain links TRBV28 with TRBJ2-2; D may be TRBD1 (6 bases). The CDR3 is made up of 14 amino acids. Germline CDR1 MDHEN, CDR2 SYDVKM. V was clipped by 6 bases and J by 7 bases, with 15 bases between them. Here the CDR3 reads CASSLNRGNGELFF. The DNA of the CDR3 is TGTGCCAGCAGCCTCAATAGGGGGAACGGGGAGCTGTTTTTT.

Concerning this clone itself: An end of the junction does not agree with germline; a read error may underlie this. The CDR3 region has the DNA TGTGCCAGCAGCGTAGGCGGTCAAGGGACCCAGTACTTC. It codes for CASSVGGQGTQYF. This chain joins TRBV9 and TRBJ2-5; D is unclear. Germline values: CDR1 SGDLS, CDR2 YYNGEE. The CDR3 has 13 amino acids.

This clone was observed a single time. V gene TRBV9 combines with J gene TRBJ1-2; 8 bases are a match to TRBD1. The CDR3 loop spans 14 amino acids. Germline V lookup: CDR1 SGDLS, CDR2 YYNGEE. V lost 2 bases to trimming and J lost 8 bases; unmatched junction nucleotides: 8. In DNA, the CDR3 is TGTGCCAGCAGCGTGAGTGGGACAGGAGGCGGCTACACCTTC. Its translation: CASSVSGTGGGYTF.